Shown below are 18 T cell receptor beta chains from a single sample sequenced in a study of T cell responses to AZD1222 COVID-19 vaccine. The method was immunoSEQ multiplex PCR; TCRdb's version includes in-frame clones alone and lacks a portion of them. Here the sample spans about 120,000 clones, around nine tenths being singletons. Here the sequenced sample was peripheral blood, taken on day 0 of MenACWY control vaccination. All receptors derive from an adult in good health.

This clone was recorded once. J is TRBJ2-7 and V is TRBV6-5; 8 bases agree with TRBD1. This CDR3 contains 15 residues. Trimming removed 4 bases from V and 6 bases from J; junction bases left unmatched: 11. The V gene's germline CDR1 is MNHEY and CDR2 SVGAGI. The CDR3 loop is CASSFNPDRGSEQYF. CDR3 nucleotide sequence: TGTGCCAGCAGTTTCAATCCCGACAGGGGAAGCGAGCAGTACTTC.

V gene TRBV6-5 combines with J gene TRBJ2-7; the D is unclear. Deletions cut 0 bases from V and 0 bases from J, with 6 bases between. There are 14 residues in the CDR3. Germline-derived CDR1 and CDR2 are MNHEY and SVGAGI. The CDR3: CASSYSPTSYEQYF. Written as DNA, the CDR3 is TGTGCCAGCAGTTACTCCCCTACCTCCTACGAGCAGTACTTC.

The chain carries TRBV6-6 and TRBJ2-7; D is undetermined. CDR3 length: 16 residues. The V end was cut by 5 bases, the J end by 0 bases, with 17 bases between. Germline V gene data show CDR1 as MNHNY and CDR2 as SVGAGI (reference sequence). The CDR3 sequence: CASSHPLRRSSYEQYF. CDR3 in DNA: TGTGCCAGCAGTCACCCTCTTCGGCGGAGCTCCTACGAGCAGTACTTC.

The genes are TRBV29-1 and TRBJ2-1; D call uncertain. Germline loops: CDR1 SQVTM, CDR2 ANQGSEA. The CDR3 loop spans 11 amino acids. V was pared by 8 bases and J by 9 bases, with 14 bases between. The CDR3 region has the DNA TGCAGCTACACCTTTAGTGGTGAGCAGTTCTTC. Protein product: CSYTFSGEQFF.

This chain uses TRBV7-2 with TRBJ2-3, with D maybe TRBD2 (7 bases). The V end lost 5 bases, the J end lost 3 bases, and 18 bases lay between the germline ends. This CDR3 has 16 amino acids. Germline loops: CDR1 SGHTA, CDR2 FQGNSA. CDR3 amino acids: CASSPSSGGGTDTQYF. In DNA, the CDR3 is TGTGCCAGCAGCCCCTCTAGCGGAGGGGGGACAGATACGCAGTATTTT.

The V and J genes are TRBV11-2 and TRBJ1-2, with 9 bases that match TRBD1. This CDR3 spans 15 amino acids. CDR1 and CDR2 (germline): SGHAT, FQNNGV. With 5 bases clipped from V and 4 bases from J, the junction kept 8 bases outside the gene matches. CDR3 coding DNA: TGTGCCAGCAGCCCCCGGACAGGGGCCTCCTATGGCTACACCTTC. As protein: CASSPRTGASYGYTF.

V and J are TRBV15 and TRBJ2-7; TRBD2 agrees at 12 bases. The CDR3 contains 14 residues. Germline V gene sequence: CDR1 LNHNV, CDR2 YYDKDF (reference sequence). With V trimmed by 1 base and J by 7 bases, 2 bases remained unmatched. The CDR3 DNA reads TGTGCCACCAGCAGAGGTACTAGCGGGAGGGAGCAGTACTTC. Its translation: CATSRGTSGREQYF.

The CDR3, as DNA: TGTGCCAGCAGCACAATAGCGGGAGTGACGGCCGGGGAGCTGTTTTTT. Translation gives CASSTIAGVTAGELFF. V gene TRBV21-1 combines with J gene TRBJ2-2; whether TRBD2, the table's D call, matches the DNA was not checked. TRBV21-1 is a pseudogene locus. CDR3 length equals 16 residues.

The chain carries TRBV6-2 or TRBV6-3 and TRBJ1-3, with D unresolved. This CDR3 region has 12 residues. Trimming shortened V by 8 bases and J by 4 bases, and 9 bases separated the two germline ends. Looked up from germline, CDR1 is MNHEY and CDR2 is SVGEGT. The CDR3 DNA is TGTGCCAGCCGTTCATCGGGAAACACCATATATTTT. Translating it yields CASRSSGNTIYF.

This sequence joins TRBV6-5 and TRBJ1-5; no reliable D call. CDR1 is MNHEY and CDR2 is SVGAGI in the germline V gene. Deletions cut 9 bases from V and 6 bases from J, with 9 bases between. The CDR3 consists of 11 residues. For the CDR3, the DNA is TGTGCCAGTAATTCAGGTCAGCCCCAGCATTTT. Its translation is CASNSGQPQHF.

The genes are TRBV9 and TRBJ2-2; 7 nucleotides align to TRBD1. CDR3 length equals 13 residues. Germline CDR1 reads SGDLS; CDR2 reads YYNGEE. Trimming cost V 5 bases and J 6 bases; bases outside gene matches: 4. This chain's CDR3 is CASSKTGAGELFF. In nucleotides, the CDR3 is TGTGCCAGCAGTAAAACAGGGGCCGGGGAGCTGTTTTTT.

This CDR3 is CASSQEALQGSYGYTF. CDR3 bases: TGTGCCAGCAGCCAAGAGGCTCTACAGGGATCTTATGGCTACACCTTC. V usage is TRBV3-1 (or the pseudogene TRBV3-2) and J usage is TRBJ1-2; a possible D gene is TRBD1 (6 bases). V dropped 0 bases and J dropped 5 bases, with 16 bases sitting between them. CDR3 length: 16 amino acids. Per germline, CDR1 LGHDT and CDR2 YNNKEL (reference sequence).

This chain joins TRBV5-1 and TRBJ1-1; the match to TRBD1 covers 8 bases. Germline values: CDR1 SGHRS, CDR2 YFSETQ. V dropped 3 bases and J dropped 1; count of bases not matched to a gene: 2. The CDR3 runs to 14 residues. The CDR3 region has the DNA TGCGCCAGCAGCTCGGGACAGGAGAACACTGAAGCTTTCTTT. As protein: CASSSGQENTEAFF.

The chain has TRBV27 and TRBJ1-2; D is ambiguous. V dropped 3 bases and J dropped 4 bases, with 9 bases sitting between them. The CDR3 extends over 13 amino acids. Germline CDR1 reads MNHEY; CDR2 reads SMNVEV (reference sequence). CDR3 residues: CASSFRAGYGYTF. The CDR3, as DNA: TGTGCCAGCAGTTTCCGGGCGGGCTATGGCTACACCTTC.

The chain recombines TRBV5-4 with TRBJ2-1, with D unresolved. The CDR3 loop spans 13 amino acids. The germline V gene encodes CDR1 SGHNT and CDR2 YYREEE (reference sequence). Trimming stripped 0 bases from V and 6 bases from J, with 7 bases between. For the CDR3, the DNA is TGTGCCAGCAGCTTGGATCAGGTCAATGAGCAGTTCTTC. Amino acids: CASSLDQVNEQFF. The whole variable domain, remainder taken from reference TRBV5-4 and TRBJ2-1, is ETGVTQSPTHLIKTRGQQVTLRCSSQSGHNTVSWYQQALGQGPQFIFQYYREEENGRGNFPPRFSGLQFPNYSSELNVNALELDDSALYLCASSLDQVNEQFFGPGTRLTVL.

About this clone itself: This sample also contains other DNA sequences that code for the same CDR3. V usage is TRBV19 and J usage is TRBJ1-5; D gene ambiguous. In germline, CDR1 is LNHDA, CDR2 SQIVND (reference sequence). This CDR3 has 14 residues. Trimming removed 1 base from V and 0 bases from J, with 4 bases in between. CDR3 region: CASSIGGSNQPQHF. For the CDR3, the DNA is TGTGCCAGTAGTATAGGAGGTAGCAATCAGCCCCAGCATTTT.

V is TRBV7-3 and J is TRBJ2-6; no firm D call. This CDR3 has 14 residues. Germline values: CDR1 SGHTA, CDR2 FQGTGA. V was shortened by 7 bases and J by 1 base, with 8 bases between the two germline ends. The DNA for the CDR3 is TGTGCCAGCACCCCGACGTCTGGGGCCAACGTCCTGACTTTC. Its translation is CASTPTSGANVLTF.

Here the CDR3 reads CASSLTSSGNTIYF. CDR3 in DNA: TGTGCCAGTAGTCTCACGAGCTCTGGAAACACCATATATTTT. J is TRBJ1-3 and V is TRBV19; no clear D gene. Trimming removed 5 bases at V and 0 bases at J, with 8 bases between. This CDR3 is 14 amino acids long. Looked up from germline, CDR1 is LNHDA and CDR2 is SQIVND (reference sequence).